This T cell receptor (beta chain) was recovered during a study of OX40 agonist ivuxolimab in advanced cancers. Across the whole study: Three patients, one with hepatocellular carcinoma and two with cutaneous melanoma, achieved partial responses. Study-wide results and limits: At doses 0.1 to 3.0 mg/kg, CD4+ and CD8+ clones expanded. CD8+ T cells averaged more expanded clones than CD4+.

V gave up 4 bases and J gave up 0 bases, with 10 bases separating them. The CDR3 has 15 residues. Germline CDR1 is LNHDA and CDR2 is SQIVND (reference sequence). Data came from immunoSEQ multiplex PCR; TCRdb stores just in-frame clones and leaves some out. The sample yields tens of thousands of clones, approximately 79% seen once. As concerns this clone: Its antigen remains unidentified.

This chain uses TRBV19 with TRBJ1-5; no reliable D call. The clonotype originates from an adult with an advanced solid tumor such as melanoma, head and neck, liver or kidney cancer. Sequenced material: CD4+ or CD8+ T cells sorted from blood, taken in a trial of the OX40 agonist ivuxolimab. The CDR3 region is CASSTAGLSNQPQHF. The CDR3 DNA reads as TGTGCCAGTAGTACCGCGGGCCTTAGCAATCAGCCCCAGCATTTT.